Following are 32 T cell receptor beta chains from one sample sequenced in a study of regulatory T cells in long-lasting Graves disease. This sample's time point: newly diagnosed GD, antithyroid drugs for less than 3 months. Preparation of the TCR library used RNA extracted from PBMCs. According to the study, TCR beta libraries were built with iRepertoire HTBI primers and CDR3-region Arm-PCR. TCRdb called the multiplex PCR reads again in MiXCR, with one record for every CDR3 protein. The top ten hold 8% to 10% of the sample, which has 450,000 to 600,000 distinct CDR3 sequences, about 13% seen once. These sequences were also reported in another study, on T cells in Graves' hyperthyroidism and ophthalmopathy.

The source was peripheral blood mononuclear cells (PBMCs), collected at new diagnosis, from a patient treated with antithyroid drugs. The origin of the receptors is a man younger than 45 with Graves disease.

This clonotype has a count of ten or more. The chain combines TRBV2 with TRBJ1-2; D uncertain. Trimming pared 4 bases from V and 8 bases from J, leaving 14 bases between. The CDR3 runs to 13 residues. Germline CDR1 and CDR2: SNHLY and FYNNEI. The CDR3 loop reads CASSAGVSYGYTF. CDR3 in DNA: TGTGCCAGCAGTGCCGGGGTTTCCTACGGCTACACCTTC.

This chain's CDR3 is CSANRGSGPYEQYF. In nucleotides, the CDR3 is TGCAGTGCTAACCGGGGCAGCGGACCCTACGAGCAGTACTTC. The chain joins TRBV20-1 to TRBJ2-7, with D tentatively TRBD1 or TRBD2 (5 bases each). The CDR3 has 14 residues. Trimming took 4 bases from V and 2 from J, leaving 15 bases between them. The V gene's germline CDR1 is DFQATT and CDR2 SNEGSKA (reference sequence).

This clonotype has a count of ten or more. The rearrangement joins TRBV12-3 or TRBV12-4 to TRBJ1-2; no clear D. V was cut by 2 bases and J by 5 bases, with 9 bases left in between. The CDR3 has 13 amino acids. For the CDR3, the DNA is TGTGCCAGCAGTTTAAAGATTAATTATGGCTACACCTTC. Translated: CASSLKINYGYTF.

This clonotype came up many times. This sequence joins TRBV27 and TRBJ2-1; the D call may be TRBD1 or TRBD2 (5 bases each). The V gene's germline CDR1 is MNHEY and CDR2 SMNVEV (reference sequence). V shed 8 bases and J shed 6 bases, with 26 bases lying between them. CDR3 length: 17 residues. Here the CDR3 reads CASAASRGSLLANEQFF. In DNA form, the CDR3 reads TGTGCCAGCGCCGCCTCCCGGGGCAGCCTGTTGGCCAATGAGCAGTTCTTC.

This clonotype was found a few times. V is TRBV7-2 and J is TRBJ1-5, with D maybe TRBD1 (5 bases). This CDR3 spans 15 amino acids. The V gene lost 5 bases and the J gene lost 6 bases, with 17 bases spanning the gap. CDR1 and CDR2 (germline): SGHTA, FQGNSA. The CDR3 DNA reads as TGTGCCAGCAGCCCCCACGGCAGGGCGAGTCAGCCCCAGCATTTT. It codes for CASSPHGRASQPQHF.

This clonotype has a count of ten or more. This chain connects TRBV20-1 to TRBJ2-5, with D tentatively TRBD1 (5 bases). The CDR3 covers 16 residues. Germline CDR1 DFQATT, CDR2 SNEGSKA (reference sequence). V was pared by 4 bases and J by 2 bases, with 20 bases between. The CDR3 bases are TGCAGTGCTATCCCAGACATCACGAAGGGGCAAGAGACCCAGTACTTC. Protein product: CSAIPDITKGQETQYF.

This clonotype was counted at least ten times. V gene TRBV29-1 combines with J gene TRBJ2-1; 10 nucleotides agree with TRBD2. CDR1 SQVTM and CDR2 ANQGSEA come from the germline V gene. Losses at the gene ends were 5 bases for V and 3 bases for J; bases not matched to a gene: 7. This CDR3 region has 15 residues. The CDR3 sequence: CSVSPSGRGYNEQFF. The CDR3, as DNA: TGCAGCGTTAGCCCTAGCGGGAGAGGCTACAATGAGCAGTTCTTC.

At least ten counts were recorded for this clonotype. This chain links TRBV20-1 with TRBJ2-1; TRBD2 might be the D (6 bases). The CDR3 contains 14 residues. The V gene's germline CDR1 is DFQATT and CDR2 SNEGSKA (reference sequence). Trimming stripped 3 bases from V and 1 base from J, with 10 bases between. The CDR3 protein is CSASGSRSYNEQFF. The CDR3 nucleotides read TGCAGTGCTAGCGGGAGTCGGTCCTACAATGAGCAGTTCTTC.

This clonotype was counted between two and nine times. V is TRBV20-1 and J is TRBJ2-7, with 9 bases fitting TRBD1. The CDR3 has 15 residues. Germline V CDR1 and CDR2: DFQATT, SNEGSKA (reference sequence). With V trimmed by 5 bases and J by 3 bases, 11 bases remained unmatched. The CDR3 region has the DNA TGCAGTGCTTGGATTCCGGGACAGGGTGGCTACGAGCAGTACTTC. It yields the protein CSAWIPGQGGYEQYF.

The V gene is TRBV14, the J gene TRBJ2-1; 9 bases align to TRBD1. The CDR3 spans 14 residues. Trimming removed 2 bases from V and 7 bases from J; junction bases left unmatched: 3. Germline V CDR1 and CDR2: SGHDN, FVKESK. CDR3 protein: CASSQTGGPNEQFF. The CDR3 DNA is TGTGCCAGCAGCCAAACAGGGGGCCCGAATGAGCAGTTCTTC.

This clonotype was counted many times. The chain links TRBV20-1 to TRBJ2-1; D is uncertain. The length of the CDR3 is 14 residues. Germline V gives CDR1 DFQATT, CDR2 SNEGSKA (reference sequence). Trimming pared 4 bases from V and 6 bases from J, leaving 16 bases between. The CDR3 sequence is CSATLTWNSNEQFF. For the CDR3, the DNA is TGCAGTGCTACACTGACTTGGAACTCCAATGAGCAGTTCTTC.

There are many counts of this clonotype. The V gene is TRBV12-3 or TRBV12-4, the J gene TRBJ2-1; tentative D call: TRBD2 (6 bases). The CDR3 covers 12 residues. Trimming took 8 bases from V and 7 from J, leaving 12 bases between them. For the CDR3, the DNA is TGTGCCAGCCGGCGGGGTGGGAATGAGCAGTTCTTC. As protein: CASRRGGNEQFF.

There are many counts of this clonotype. This chain links TRBV12-3 or TRBV12-4 with TRBJ1-3; D unresolved. V lost 5 bases, J lost 0 bases, and 8 bases lay in between. The CDR3 runs to 14 residues. The CDR3 DNA reads TGTGCCAGCAGTCCGGTCCGCTCTGGAAACACCATATATTTT. Translation: CASSPVRSGNTIYF.

There are many counts of this clonotype. The gene calls are TRBV10-2 and TRBJ1-2, with 7 bases matching TRBD1. The germline gives CDR1 WSHSY, CDR2 SAAADI. The CDR3 consists of 12 residues. The junction had 2 bases not matched to a gene; V was cut back by 4 bases and J by 6 bases. CDR3 sequence: CASSVQGNGYTF. CDR3 nucleotide sequence: TGCGCCAGCAGTGTACAGGGGAATGGCTACACCTTC.

This clonotype was counted many times. CDR3: CASSFRGRGNAGYTF. The CDR3 DNA sequence: TGTGCCAGCAGTTTTCGGGGACGGGGTAATGCAGGCTACACCTTC. This rearrangement joins TRBV28 to TRBJ1-2; a possible D gene is TRBD1 (5 bases). CDR1 is MDHEN, CDR2 SYDVKM, per germline. Trimming left V 3 bases short and J 8 bases short, with 19 bases between. The CDR3 runs to 15 residues.

This clonotype was observed a few times. J is TRBJ1-2 and V is TRBV28; tentatively, D is TRBD1 (5 bases). The germline V gene has CDR1 MDHEN and CDR2 SYDVKM. The CDR3 has 16 residues. V lost 5 bases and J lost 4, with 20 bases in between. The CDR3 protein is CASSDTGTVTPYGYTF. In DNA form, the CDR3 reads TGTGCCAGCAGTGATACCGGGACGGTAACGCCCTATGGCTACACCTTC.

This clonotype was counted at least ten times. This chain links TRBV12-3 or TRBV12-4 with TRBJ2-7; 9 nucleotides match TRBD1. V lost 5 bases and J lost 3; bases outside the gene matches: 2. This CDR3 is built from 13 residues. CDR3 loop: CASSRGQGYEQYF. CDR3 coding DNA: TGTGCCAGCAGTAGGGGACAGGGCTACGAGCAGTACTTC.

This clonotype has a handful of counts. The V call is TRBV14, the J call TRBJ2-2; weak D call: TRBD2 (5 bases). CDR3 size: 17 residues. Trimming removed 4 bases at V and 1 base at J, with 16 bases between. Germline lookup yields CDR1 SGHDN and CDR2 FVKESK. CDR3 bases: TGTGCCAGCAGCCCGAATTCCCTACGGGAGAACACCGGGGAGCTGTTTTTT. It specifies CASSPNSLRENTGELFF.

Written as DNA, the CDR3 is TGTGCCAGCAGAAGTAGGGGGAGGCTAGCGAGAGACGCCGGGGAGCTGTTTTTT. Its translation is CASRSRGRLARDAGELFF. This chain links TRBV27 with TRBJ2-2; D may be TRBD1 or TRBD2 (6 bases each). Deletions cut 6 bases from V and 6 bases from J, with 26 bases between. CDR3 length equals 18 residues. Looked up from germline, CDR1 is MNHEY and CDR2 is SMNVEV (reference sequence).

This clonotype was detected only a few times. V and J are TRBV5-1 and TRBJ2-5, with TRBD1 as a possible D gene (5 bases). This CDR3 spans 16 amino acids. V lost 1 base to trimming and J lost 2 bases, with 15 bases between them. The germline V gene encodes CDR1 SGHRS and CDR2 YFSETQ. The CDR3 DNA reads as TGCGCCAGCAGCTTGCCCGGGCCTAGGGGACAAGAGACCCAGTACTTC. It is translated as CASSLPGPRGQETQYF.

This clonotype has a count of ten or more. The V call is TRBV2, the J call TRBJ1-1; a possible D gene is TRBD1 (5 bases). V was trimmed by 7 bases and J by 1 base, leaving 16 bases between them. The CDR3 is 15 residues long. Germline CDR1 and CDR2: SNHLY and FYNNEI. The DNA for the CDR3 is TGTGCCAGCATTAATAGACAGCAAAAGAACACTGAAGCTTTCTTT. Amino acid sequence: CASINRQQKNTEAFF.

This clonotype appeared many times. This clone may be a read error of a much larger clone one base away. V and J are TRBV2 and TRBJ2-1; D may be TRBD2 (5 bases). There are 12 residues in the CDR3. The germline gives CDR1 SNHLY, CDR2 FYNNEI. CDR3 loop: CASKGRVQVSEF. The CDR3 DNA follows: TGTGCCAGCAAAGGGCGGGTGCAGGTTAGCGAGTTC.

The table lists this clonotype with many counts. The chain combines TRBV27 with TRBJ2-7, with 12 positions matching TRBD2. Germline CDR1 MNHEY, CDR2 SMNVEV (reference sequence). The CDR3 sequence is 16 residues long. V shed 4 bases and J 4 bases; nucleotides not matched to a gene: 8. In DNA form, the CDR3 reads TGTGCCAGCAGTTACAGCGGACTAGCGGGATTGTACGAGCAGTACTTC. This codes for CASSYSGLAGLYEQYF.

This clonotype was seen many times. The rearrangement uses TRBV10-3 and TRBJ2-2; the match to TRBD1 covers 9 bases. Trimming removed 5 bases from V and 1 base from J; junction bases left unmatched: 2. The CDR3 sequence is 15 residues long. The germline V gene encodes CDR1 ENHRY and CDR2 SYGVKD. In nucleotides, the CDR3 is TGTGCCATCAGTCGACAGGGGGAGAACACCGGGGAGCTGTTTTTT. It codes for CAISRQGENTGELFF.

This clonotype was seen many times. V gene TRBV2 combines with J gene TRBJ2-5; possible D gene TRBD2, 5 bases. Germline loops: CDR1 SNHLY, CDR2 FYNNEI. The CDR3 runs 14 residues. V was cut by 2 bases and J by 7 bases, with 14 bases left in between. The CDR3 region has the DNA TGTGCCAGCAGTGAACGGGAAGGGAAGGGGACCCAGTACTTC. It specifies CASSEREGKGTQYF.

This clonotype was seen at least ten times. The chain recombines TRBV3-1 with TRBJ2-1; 10 bases map to TRBD2. CDR3 length equals 15 residues. The V and J ends lost 4 bases and 4 bases, in that order; junction bases with no gene match: 4. In germline, CDR1 is LGHDT, CDR2 YNNKEL (reference sequence). The CDR3: CASSLTSGKYNEQFF. Here the CDR3 DNA reads TGTGCCAGCAGCCTTACTAGCGGGAAGTACAATGAGCAGTTCTTC.

This rearrangement joins TRBV20-1 to TRBJ1-5; weak D call: TRBD1 (5 bases). The germline V and J ends were trimmed by 5 bases and 6 bases, with 14 bases remaining between them. This CDR3 has 13 amino acids. Germline CDR1 DFQATT, CDR2 SNEGSKA (reference sequence). The CDR3 coding sequence is TGCAGTGCTCCTGAGGGGTCCGGTCAGCCCCAGCATTTT. Amino acid sequence: CSAPEGSGQPQHF.

This clonotype has just a few counts. J is TRBJ2-1 and V is TRBV20-1; the D is unclear. The germline V gene encodes CDR1 DFQATT and CDR2 SNEGSKA (reference sequence). The CDR3 has 13 amino acids. Trimming stripped 0 bases from V and 8 bases from J, with 11 bases between. The DNA for the CDR3 is TGCAGTGCTAGAGAATCCAGATTCCATGAGCAGTTCTTC. Protein sequence: CSARESRFHEQFF.

There are many counts of this clonotype. The chain employs TRBV11-2 and TRBJ2-3; tentatively, D is TRBD2 (5 bases). CDR1 is SGHAT and CDR2 is FQNNGV in the germline V gene. The CDR3 totals 14 residues. Trimming stripped 1 base from V and 6 bases from J, with 11 bases between. For the CDR3, the DNA is TGTGCCAGCAGCTTAGCCCCCGGCGGGGATACGCAGTATTTT. This codes for CASSLAPGGDTQYF.

This clonotype was counted ten times or more. The junction departs from germline at one end; a sequencing error may be responsible. V and J are TRBV3-1 and TRBJ2-7; D is uncertain. The CDR3 covers 13 residues. Germline V gives CDR1 LGHDT, CDR2 YNNKEL (reference sequence). In DNA form, the CDR3 reads TGTGCCAGCAGCCAAGATCCCTGGAGCCTGCGTTTATTC. Protein product: CASSQDPWSLRLF.

There are a few counts of this clonotype. J is TRBJ2-7 and V is TRBV3-1; 10 positions agree with TRBD2. With 0 bases clipped from V and 0 bases from J, the junction kept 2 bases outside the gene matches. This CDR3 is built from 16 residues. Germline V CDR1 and CDR2: LGHDT, YNNKEL (reference sequence). CDR3 sequence (DNA): TGTGCCAGCAGCCAAGATCCTAGCGGGAGCTCCTACGAGCAGTACTTC. Protein: CASSQDPSGSSYEQYF.

This clonotype was counted ten times or more. The chain uses TRBV12-3 or TRBV12-4 and TRBJ1-1, with D uncertain. Trimming pared 1 base from V and 10 bases from J, leaving 10 bases between. The CDR3 contains 12 residues. For the CDR3, the DNA is TGTGCCAGCAGTTTAGTTGCCGTGAGAGCTTTCTTT. Translated: CASSLVAVRAFF.